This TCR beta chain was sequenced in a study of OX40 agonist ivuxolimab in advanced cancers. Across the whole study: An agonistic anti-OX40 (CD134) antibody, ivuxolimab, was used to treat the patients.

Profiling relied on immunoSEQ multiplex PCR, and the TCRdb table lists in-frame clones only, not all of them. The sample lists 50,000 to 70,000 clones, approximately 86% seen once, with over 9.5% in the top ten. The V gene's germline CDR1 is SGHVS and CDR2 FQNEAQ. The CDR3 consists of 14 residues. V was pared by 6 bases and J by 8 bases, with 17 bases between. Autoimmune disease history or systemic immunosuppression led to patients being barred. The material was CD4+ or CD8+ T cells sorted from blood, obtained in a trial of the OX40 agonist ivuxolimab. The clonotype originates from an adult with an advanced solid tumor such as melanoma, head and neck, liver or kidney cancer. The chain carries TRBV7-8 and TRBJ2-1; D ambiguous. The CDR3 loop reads CASRYISTADEQFF. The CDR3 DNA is TGTGCCAGCAGATATATTTCGACGGCGGATGAGCAGTTCTTC.